The clone carrying this TCR beta chain was detected ten times or more. The antigen remains undetermined. The entry originates in a study of T cells in Graves' hyperthyroidism and ophthalmopathy. Study conclusions and caveats: Peripheral blood also featured most of the thyroid clonotypes expanded above 0.001.

The CDR3 loop spans 12 amino acids. The V gene lost 4 bases and the J gene lost 5 bases, with 6 bases spanning the gap. Germline V gives CDR1 SGDLS, CDR2 YYNGEE. The CDR3 regions of TCR beta were amplified from RNA transcripts. In the first-round RT-PCR of the TCR CDR3, the HTBI primer set was used. A single record per CDR3 protein comes from TCRdb applying MiXCR to the multiplex PCR reads. The sample has approximately 400,000 distinct CDR3 sequences; approximately 14% are singletons. The sample taken for sequencing was blood. The chain uses TRBV9 and TRBJ2-2; D gene ambiguous. The clonotype comes from a young woman with Graves' hyperthyroidism that later progressed to Graves' ophthalmopathy. CDR3: CASSSQTGELFF. DNA for the CDR3: TGTGCCAGCAGCTCCCAAACCGGGGAGCTGTTTTTT. The full variable domain, with the rest looked up from reference TRBV9 and TRBJ2-2, is DSGVTQTPKHLITATGQRVTLRCSPRSGDLSVYWYQQSLDQGLQFLIQYYNGEERAKGNILERFSAQQFPDLHSELNLSSLELGDSALYFCASSSQTGELFFGEGSRLTVL.